This T cell receptor beta chain was sequenced for a study of T cell changes during pregnancy in multiple sclerosis. Measured with immunoSEQ multiplex PCR; TCRdb has only the in-frame clones, and not every one. Here the sample spans 55,000 to 70,000 clones, approximately 90% being singletons. This CDR3 is 13 amino acids long. Trimming stripped 2 bases from V and 0 bases from J, with 4 bases between. Germline lookup yields CDR1 SGHRS and CDR2 YFSETQ. The sequenced sample was peripheral blood, obtained after pregnancy. The chain employs TRBV5-1 and TRBJ2-3, with D uncertain. The sequence derives from a female donor with multiple sclerosis, enrolled in a pregnancy study. The CDR3 bases are TGCGCCAGCAGCTTCCGGAGCACAGATACGCAGTATTTT. This sequence encodes CASSFRSTDTQYF.